In this sample, the clone carrying this T cell receptor beta chain turned up a few times. The second PCR ran about 6 to 12 cycles with a sample-barcoded 5' primer and J-beta primers. TCRdb fed the 5' RACE reads into MiXCR, producing one record per CDR3 protein. The repertoire holds 1.5 million to 2 million distinct CDR3 sequences, with around 35% as singletons. Each sample used at least 6 million PBMCs. The data were taken from a study of blood T cells in healthy people across ages. Germline values: CDR1 DFQATT, CDR2 SNEGSKA (reference sequence). With V trimmed by 4 bases and J by 0 bases, 9 bases remained unmatched. The CDR3 consists of 16 residues.

The specimen sequenced was blood. The sequence came from a woman in her 30s in good health. The V gene is TRBV20-1, the J gene TRBJ2-1; 7 nucleotides align to TRBD2. CDR3 protein: CSAKSAGGSSYNEQFF. The CDR3 DNA follows: TGCAGTGCTAAGTCAGCAGGCGGGAGCTCCTACAATGAGCAGTTCTTC.